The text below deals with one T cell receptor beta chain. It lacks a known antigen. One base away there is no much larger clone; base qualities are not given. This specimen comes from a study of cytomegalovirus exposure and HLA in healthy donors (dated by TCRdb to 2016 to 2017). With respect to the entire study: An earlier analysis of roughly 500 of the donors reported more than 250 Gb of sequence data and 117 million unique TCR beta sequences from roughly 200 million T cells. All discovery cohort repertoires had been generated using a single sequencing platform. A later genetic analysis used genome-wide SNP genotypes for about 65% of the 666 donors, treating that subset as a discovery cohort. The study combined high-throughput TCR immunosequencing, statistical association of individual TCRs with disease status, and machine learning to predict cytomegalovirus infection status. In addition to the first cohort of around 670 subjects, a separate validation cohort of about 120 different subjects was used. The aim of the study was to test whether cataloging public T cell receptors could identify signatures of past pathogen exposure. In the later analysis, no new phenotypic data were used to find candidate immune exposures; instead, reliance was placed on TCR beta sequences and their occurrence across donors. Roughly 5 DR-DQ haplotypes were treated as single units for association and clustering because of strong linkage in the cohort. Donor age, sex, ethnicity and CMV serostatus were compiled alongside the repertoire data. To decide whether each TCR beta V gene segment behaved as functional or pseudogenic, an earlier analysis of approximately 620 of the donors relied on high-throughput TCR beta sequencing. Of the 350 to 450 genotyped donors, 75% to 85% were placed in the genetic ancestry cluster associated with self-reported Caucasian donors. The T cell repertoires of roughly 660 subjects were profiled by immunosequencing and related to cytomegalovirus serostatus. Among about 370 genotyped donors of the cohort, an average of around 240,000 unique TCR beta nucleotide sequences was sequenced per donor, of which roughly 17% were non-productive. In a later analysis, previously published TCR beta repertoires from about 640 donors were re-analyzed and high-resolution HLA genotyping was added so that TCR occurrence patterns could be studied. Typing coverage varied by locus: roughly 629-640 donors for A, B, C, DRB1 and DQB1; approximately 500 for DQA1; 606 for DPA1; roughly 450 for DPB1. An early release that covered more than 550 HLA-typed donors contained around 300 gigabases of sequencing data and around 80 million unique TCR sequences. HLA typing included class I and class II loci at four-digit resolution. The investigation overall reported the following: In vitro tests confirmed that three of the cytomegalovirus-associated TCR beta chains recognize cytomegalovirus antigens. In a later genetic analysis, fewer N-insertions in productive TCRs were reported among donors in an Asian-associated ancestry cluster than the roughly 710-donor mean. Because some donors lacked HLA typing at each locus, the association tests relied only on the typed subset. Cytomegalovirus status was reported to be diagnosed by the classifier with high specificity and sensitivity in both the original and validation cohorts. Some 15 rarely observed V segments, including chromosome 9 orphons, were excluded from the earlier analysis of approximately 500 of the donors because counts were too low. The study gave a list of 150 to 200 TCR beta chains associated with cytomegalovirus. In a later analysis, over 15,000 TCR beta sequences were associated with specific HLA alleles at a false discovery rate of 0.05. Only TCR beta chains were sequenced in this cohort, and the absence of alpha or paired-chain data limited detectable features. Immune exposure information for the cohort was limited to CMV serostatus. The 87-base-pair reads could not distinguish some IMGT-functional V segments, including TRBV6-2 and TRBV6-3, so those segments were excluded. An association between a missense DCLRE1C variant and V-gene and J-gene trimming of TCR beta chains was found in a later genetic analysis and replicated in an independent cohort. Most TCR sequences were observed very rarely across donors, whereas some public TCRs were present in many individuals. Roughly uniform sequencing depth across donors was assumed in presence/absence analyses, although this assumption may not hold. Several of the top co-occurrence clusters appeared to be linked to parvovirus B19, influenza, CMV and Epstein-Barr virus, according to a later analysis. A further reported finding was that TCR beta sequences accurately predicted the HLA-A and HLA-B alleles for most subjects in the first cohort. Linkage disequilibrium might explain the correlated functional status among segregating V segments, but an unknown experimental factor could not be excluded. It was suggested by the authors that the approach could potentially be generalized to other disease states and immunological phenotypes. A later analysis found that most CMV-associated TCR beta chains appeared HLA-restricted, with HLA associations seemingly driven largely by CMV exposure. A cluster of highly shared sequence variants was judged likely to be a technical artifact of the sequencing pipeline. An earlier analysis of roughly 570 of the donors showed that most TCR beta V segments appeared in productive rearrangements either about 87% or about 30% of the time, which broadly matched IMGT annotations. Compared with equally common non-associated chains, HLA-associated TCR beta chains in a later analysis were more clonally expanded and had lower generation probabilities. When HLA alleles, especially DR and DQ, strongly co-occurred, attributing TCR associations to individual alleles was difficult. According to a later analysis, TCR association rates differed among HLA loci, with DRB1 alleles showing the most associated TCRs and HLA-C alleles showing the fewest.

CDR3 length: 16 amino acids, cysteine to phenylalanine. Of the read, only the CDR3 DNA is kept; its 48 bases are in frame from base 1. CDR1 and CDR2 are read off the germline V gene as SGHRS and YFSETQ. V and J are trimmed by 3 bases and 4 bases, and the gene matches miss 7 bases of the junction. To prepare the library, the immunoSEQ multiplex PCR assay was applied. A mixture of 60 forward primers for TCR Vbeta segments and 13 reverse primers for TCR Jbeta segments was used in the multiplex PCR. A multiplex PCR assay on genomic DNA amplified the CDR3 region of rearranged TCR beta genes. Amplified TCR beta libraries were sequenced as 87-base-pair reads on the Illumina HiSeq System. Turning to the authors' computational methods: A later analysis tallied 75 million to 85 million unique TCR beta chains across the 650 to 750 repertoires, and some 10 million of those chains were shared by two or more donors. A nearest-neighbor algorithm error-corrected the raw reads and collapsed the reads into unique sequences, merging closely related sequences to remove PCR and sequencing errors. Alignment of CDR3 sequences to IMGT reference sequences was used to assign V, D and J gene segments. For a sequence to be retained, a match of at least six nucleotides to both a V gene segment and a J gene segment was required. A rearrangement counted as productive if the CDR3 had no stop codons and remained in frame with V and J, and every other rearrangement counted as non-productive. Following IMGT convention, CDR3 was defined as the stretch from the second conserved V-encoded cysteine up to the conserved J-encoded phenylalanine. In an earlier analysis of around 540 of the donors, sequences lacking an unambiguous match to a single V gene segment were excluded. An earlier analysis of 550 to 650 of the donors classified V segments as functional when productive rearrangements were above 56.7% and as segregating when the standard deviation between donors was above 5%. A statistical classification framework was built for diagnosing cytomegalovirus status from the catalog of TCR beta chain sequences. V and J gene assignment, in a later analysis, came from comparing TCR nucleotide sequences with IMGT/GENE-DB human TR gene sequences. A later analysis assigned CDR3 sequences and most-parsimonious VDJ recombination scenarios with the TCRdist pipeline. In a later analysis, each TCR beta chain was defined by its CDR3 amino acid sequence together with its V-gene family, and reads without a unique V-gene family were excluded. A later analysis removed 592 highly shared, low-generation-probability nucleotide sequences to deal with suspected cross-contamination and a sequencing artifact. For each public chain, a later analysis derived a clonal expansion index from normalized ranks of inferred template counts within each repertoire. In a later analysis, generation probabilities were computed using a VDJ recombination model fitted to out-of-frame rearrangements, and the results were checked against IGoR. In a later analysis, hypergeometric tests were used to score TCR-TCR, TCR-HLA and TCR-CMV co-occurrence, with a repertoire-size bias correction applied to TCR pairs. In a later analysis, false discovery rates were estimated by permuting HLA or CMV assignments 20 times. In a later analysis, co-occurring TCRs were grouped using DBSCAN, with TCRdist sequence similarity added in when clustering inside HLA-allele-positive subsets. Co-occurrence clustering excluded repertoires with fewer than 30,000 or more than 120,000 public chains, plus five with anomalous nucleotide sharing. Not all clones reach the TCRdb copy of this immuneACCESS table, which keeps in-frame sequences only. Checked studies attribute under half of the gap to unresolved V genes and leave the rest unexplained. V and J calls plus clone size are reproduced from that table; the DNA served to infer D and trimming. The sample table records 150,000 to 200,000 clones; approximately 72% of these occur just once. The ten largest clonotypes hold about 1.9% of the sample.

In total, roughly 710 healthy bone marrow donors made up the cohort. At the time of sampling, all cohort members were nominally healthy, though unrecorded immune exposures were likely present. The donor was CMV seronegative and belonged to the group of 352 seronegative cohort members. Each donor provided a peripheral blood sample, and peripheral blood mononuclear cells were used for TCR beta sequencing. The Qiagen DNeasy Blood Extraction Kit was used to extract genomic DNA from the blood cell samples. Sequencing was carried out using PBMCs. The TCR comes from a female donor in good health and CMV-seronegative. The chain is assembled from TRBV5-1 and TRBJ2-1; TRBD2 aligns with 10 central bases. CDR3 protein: CASSSGVAGGYNEQFF. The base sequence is TGCGCCAGCAGCTCGGGGGTAGCGGGGGGATACAATGAGCAGTTCTTC.